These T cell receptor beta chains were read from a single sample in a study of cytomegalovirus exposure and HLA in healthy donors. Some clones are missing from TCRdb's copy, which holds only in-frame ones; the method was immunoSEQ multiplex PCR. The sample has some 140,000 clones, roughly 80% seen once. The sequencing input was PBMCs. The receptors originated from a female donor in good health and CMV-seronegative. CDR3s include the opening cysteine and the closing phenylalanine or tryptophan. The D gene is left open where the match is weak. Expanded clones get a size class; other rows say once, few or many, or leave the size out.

CDR3aa: CASSPDIEAFF
CDR3nt: TGTGCCAGCTCACCGGACATTGAAGCTTTCTTT
d_gene: .
len: 11
abundance: .
v_gene: TRBV18
j_gene: TRBJ1-1

CDR3aa: CASSSTSGHYEQYF
CDR3nt: TGTGCCAGCAGCTCGACTAGCGGCCACTACGAGCAGTACTTC
d_gene: TRBD2
len: 14
abundance: .
v_gene: TRBV7-2
j_gene: TRBJ2-7

CDR3aa: CASSDRTVSNYGYTF
CDR3nt: TGTGCCAGCAGTGATCGGACAGTGAGTAACTATGGCTACACCTTC
d_gene: .
len: 15
abundance: .
v_gene: TRBV2
j_gene: TRBJ1-2

CDR3aa: CSSSLGGAGTSGVDTQYF
CDR3nt: TGTTCCAGCAGCTTAGGGGGGGCAGGGACTAGCGGTGTTGATACGCAGTATTTT
d_gene: TRBD2
len: 18
abundance: .
v_gene: TRBV7-9
j_gene: TRBJ2-3

CDR3aa: CASRFQLAGGSDTQYF
CDR3nt: TGTGCCAGCAGATTCCAACTAGCGGGAGGATCAGATACGCAGTATTTT
d_gene: TRBD2
len: 16
abundance: .
v_gene: TRBV27
j_gene: TRBJ2-3

CDR3aa: CASSPGGTGKYSGNTIYF
CDR3nt: TGTGCCAGCAGTCCTGGGGGGACAGGGAAATACTCTGGAAACACCATATATTTT
d_gene: TRBD1
len: 18
abundance: few
v_gene: TRBV5-4
j_gene: TRBJ1-3

CDR3aa: CASSPIRRLAGDYNEQFF
CDR3nt: TGTGCCAGCAGCCCCATCCGCAGACTAGCGGGAGACTACAATGAGCAGTTCTTC
d_gene: TRBD2
len: 18
abundance: .
v_gene: TRBV14
j_gene: TRBJ2-1

CDR3aa: CASSEPLAGQETQYF
CDR3nt: TGTGCCAGCAGTGAACCTTTAGCGGGTCAAGAGACCCAGTACTTC
d_gene: TRBD2
len: 15
abundance: .
v_gene: TRBV25-1
j_gene: TRBJ2-5

CDR3aa: CASVRSGANVLTF
CDR3nt: TGTGCTAGTGTTCGCTCTGGGGCCAACGTCCTGACTTTC
d_gene: .
len: 13
abundance: .
v_gene: TRBV12-5
j_gene: TRBJ2-6

CDR3aa: CASSPGTRGPETQYF
CDR3nt: TGTGCCAGCAGCCCCGGGACTAGAGGTCCGGAGACCCAGTACTTC
d_gene: TRBD2
len: 15
abundance: .
v_gene: TRBV7-2
j_gene: TRBJ2-5

CDR3aa: CAWSFGNTEAFF
CDR3nt: TGTGCCTGGAGCTTCGGGAACACTGAAGCTTTCTTT
d_gene: .
len: 12
abundance: .
v_gene: TRBV30
j_gene: TRBJ1-1

CDR3aa: CASSVGGRSNEQFF
CDR3nt: TGTGCCAGCAGCGTAGGAGGAAGGAGCAATGAGCAGTTCTTC
d_gene: .
len: 14
abundance: .
v_gene: TRBV9
j_gene: TRBJ2-1

CDR3aa: CASSPLSGNTEAFF
CDR3nt: TGTGCCAGCAGCCCTCTGAGTGGGAACACTGAAGCTTTCTTT
d_gene: .
len: 14
abundance: .
v_gene: TRBV5-6
j_gene: TRBJ1-1

CDR3aa: CAWALGANTEAFF
CDR3nt: TGTGCCTGGGCCCTTGGGGCGAACACTGAAGCTTTCTTT
d_gene: .
len: 13
abundance: .
v_gene: TRBV30
j_gene: TRBJ1-1

CDR3aa: CASSLGQWETQYF
CDR3nt: TGTGCCAGCAGCTTGGGCCAGTGGGAGACCCAGTACTTC
d_gene: .
len: 13
abundance: .
v_gene: TRBV5-6
j_gene: TRBJ2-5

CDR3aa: CASKLGVNTGELFF
CDR3nt: TGTGCCAGCAAGTTAGGGGTGAACACCGGGGAGCTGTTTTTT
d_gene: .
len: 14
abundance: .
v_gene: TRBV2
j_gene: TRBJ2-2

CDR3aa: CASRTQGGQPQHF
CDR3nt: TGTGCCAGCAGAACTCAGGGGGGACAGCCCCAGCATTTT
d_gene: TRBD1
len: 13
abundance: .
v_gene: TRBV2
j_gene: TRBJ1-5

CDR3aa: CAISDRTSGSEQYF
CDR3nt: TGTGCCATCAGTGATAGGACTAGCGGGAGCGAGCAGTACTTC
d_gene: TRBD2
len: 14
abundance: .
v_gene: TRBV10-3
j_gene: TRBJ2-7

CDR3aa: CASSRYGTGPGQEAFF
CDR3nt: TGCGCCAGCAGCCGTTACGGGACAGGGCCAGGACAGGAAGCTTTCTTT
d_gene: TRBD1
len: 16
abundance: few
v_gene: TRBV5-1
j_gene: TRBJ1-1

CDR3aa: CATRRTSGAYEQYF
CDR3nt: TGCGCCACTAGGCGGACTAGCGGGGCCTACGAGCAGTACTTC
d_gene: TRBD2
len: 14
abundance: .
v_gene: TRBV5-1
j_gene: TRBJ2-7

CDR3aa: CASSDGPLTEAFF
CDR3nt: TGTGCCAGCAGTGACGGGCCTCTGACTGAAGCTTTCTTT
d_gene: .
len: 13
abundance: .
v_gene: TRBV6-4
j_gene: TRBJ1-1

CDR3aa: CSVQTGENYEQYF
CDR3nt: TGCAGCGTCCAGACAGGAGAGAACTACGAGCAGTACTTC
d_gene: .
len: 13
abundance: .
v_gene: TRBV29-1
j_gene: TRBJ2-7

CDR3aa: CASSLLASGKQFF
CDR3nt: TGTGCCAGCAGCTTATTGGCTAGCGGGAAACAGTTCTTC
d_gene: TRBD2
len: 13
abundance: .
v_gene: TRBV5-6
j_gene: TRBJ2-1

CDR3aa: CASRSYVGSNYGYTF
CDR3nt: TGTGCCAGCAGGTCCTACGTTGGGAGTAACTATGGCTACACCTTC
d_gene: .
len: 15
abundance: once
v_gene: TRBV27
j_gene: TRBJ1-2

CDR3aa: CASRGSQGSQETQYF
CDR3nt: TGTGCCAGCAGGGGATCACAGGGAAGCCAAGAGACCCAGTACTTC
d_gene: .
len: 15
abundance: .
v_gene: TRBV27
j_gene: TRBJ2-5

CDR3aa: CASSIWDRAHEQYF
CDR3nt: TGTGCCAGCAGCATATGGGACAGGGCACACGAGCAGTACTTC
d_gene: TRBD1
len: 14
abundance: .
v_gene: TRBV11-2
j_gene: TRBJ2-7

CDR3aa: CASSLGLAVGEQYF
CDR3nt: TGCGCCAGCAGCTTGGGGCTAGCGGTGGGCGAGCAGTACTTC
d_gene: TRBD2
len: 14
abundance: .
v_gene: TRBV5-1
j_gene: TRBJ2-7

CDR3aa: CASSQGTVRGEKLFF
CDR3nt: TGCGCCAGCAGCCAAGGGACAGTCCGAGGGGAAAAACTGTTTTTT
d_gene: .
len: 15
abundance: .
v_gene: TRBV4-3
j_gene: TRBJ1-4

CDR3aa: CASSLGGSAFF
CDR3nt: TGTGCCAGCAGTCTAGGGGGCTCGGCTTTCTTT
d_gene: TRBD1
len: 11
abundance: .
v_gene: TRBV6-1
j_gene: TRBJ1-1

CDR3aa: CAIRLAEDRPEQYF
CDR3nt: TGTGCCATCAGGCTAGCGGAGGACCGCCCCGAGCAGTACTTC
d_gene: TRBD2
len: 14
abundance: few
v_gene: TRBV10-3
j_gene: TRBJ2-7

CDR3aa: CAWSPRLAGERFF
CDR3nt: TGTGCCTGGAGTCCGAGACTAGCGGGAGAACGTTTCTTC
d_gene: TRBD2
len: 13
abundance: .
v_gene: TRBV30
j_gene: TRBJ2-1

CDR3aa: CASSSQTGAYEQYF
CDR3nt: TGTGCCAGCAGTTCCCAAACAGGGGCCTACGAGCAGTACTTC
d_gene: TRBD1
len: 14
abundance: .
v_gene: TRBV6-6
j_gene: TRBJ2-7

CDR3aa: CASRFAGEEKLFF
CDR3nt: TGTGCCAGCAGATTCGCAGGGGAGGAAAAACTGTTTTTT
d_gene: .
len: 13
abundance: .
v_gene: TRBV6-6
j_gene: TRBJ1-4

CDR3aa: CASDKIGTTYNEQFF
CDR3nt: TGTGCCAGCGATAAAATCGGGACTACTTACAATGAGCAGTTCTTC
d_gene: TRBD2
len: 15
abundance: .
v_gene: TRBV11-3
j_gene: TRBJ2-1

CDR3aa: CASSKGQGLYGYTF
CDR3nt: TGTGCCAGCAGCAAGGGACAGGGCCTCTATGGCTACACCTTC
d_gene: TRBD1
len: 14
abundance: .
v_gene: TRBV7-2
j_gene: TRBJ1-2

CDR3aa: CASSASGSYHEQYF
CDR3nt: TGTGCCAGCAGCGCTAGCGGGAGCTACCACGAGCAGTACTTC
d_gene: TRBD2
len: 14
abundance: .
v_gene: TRBV9
j_gene: TRBJ2-7

CDR3aa: CASSEVYLGELFF
CDR3nt: TGTGCCAGCAGCGAGGTATATCTCGGGGAGCTGTTTTTT
d_gene: .
len: 13
abundance: few
v_gene: TRBV14
j_gene: TRBJ2-2

CDR3aa: CATPKRRLSEAFF
CDR3nt: TGTGCCACTCCCAAGCGACGCCTCTCTGAAGCTTTCTTT
d_gene: .
len: 13
abundance: .
v_gene: TRBV19
j_gene: TRBJ1-1

CDR3aa: CASSQEGGSPLHF
CDR3nt: TGCGCCAGCAGCCAAGAAGGGGGTTCACCCCTCCACTTT
d_gene: .
len: 13
abundance: .
v_gene: TRBV4-1
j_gene: TRBJ1-6